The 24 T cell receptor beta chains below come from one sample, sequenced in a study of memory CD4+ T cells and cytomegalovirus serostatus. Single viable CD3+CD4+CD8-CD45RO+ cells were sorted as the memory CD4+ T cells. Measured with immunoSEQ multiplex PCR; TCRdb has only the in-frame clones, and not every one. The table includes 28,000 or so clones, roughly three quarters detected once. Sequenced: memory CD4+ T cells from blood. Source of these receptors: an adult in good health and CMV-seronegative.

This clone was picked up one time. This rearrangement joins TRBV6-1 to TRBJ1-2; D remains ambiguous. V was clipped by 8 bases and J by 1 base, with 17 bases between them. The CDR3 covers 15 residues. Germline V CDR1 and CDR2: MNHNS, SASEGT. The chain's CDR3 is CASRQIGGVNYGYTF. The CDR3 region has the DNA TGTGCCAGCCGCCAGATAGGCGGTGTTAACTATGGCTACACCTTC.

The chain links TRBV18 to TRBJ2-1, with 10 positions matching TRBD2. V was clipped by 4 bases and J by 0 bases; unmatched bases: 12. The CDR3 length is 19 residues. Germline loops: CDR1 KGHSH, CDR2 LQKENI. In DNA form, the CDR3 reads TGTGCCAGCTCACACCCTGGACTAGCGGTAGGGAGCTCCTACAATGAGCAGTTCTTC. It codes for CASSHPGLAVGSSYNEQFF.

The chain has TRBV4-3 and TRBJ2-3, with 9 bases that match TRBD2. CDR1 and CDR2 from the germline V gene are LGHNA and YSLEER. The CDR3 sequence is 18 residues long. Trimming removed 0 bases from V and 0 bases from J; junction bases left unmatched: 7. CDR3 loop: CASSQDASGATSTDTQYF. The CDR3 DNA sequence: TGCGCCAGCAGCCAAGATGCTAGCGGGGCTACTAGCACAGATACGCAGTATTTT.

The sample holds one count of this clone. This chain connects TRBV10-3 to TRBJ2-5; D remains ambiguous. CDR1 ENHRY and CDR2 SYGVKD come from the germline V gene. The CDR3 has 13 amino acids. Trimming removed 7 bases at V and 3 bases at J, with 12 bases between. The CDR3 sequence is CAIKGQQEETQYF. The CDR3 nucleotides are TGTGCCATCAAGGGCCAGCAGGAAGAGACCCAGTACTTC.

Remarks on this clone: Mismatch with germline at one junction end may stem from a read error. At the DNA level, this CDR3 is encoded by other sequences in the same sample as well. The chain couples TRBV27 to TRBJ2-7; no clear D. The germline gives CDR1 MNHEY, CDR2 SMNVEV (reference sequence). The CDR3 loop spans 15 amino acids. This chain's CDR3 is CASSPRGVGPYEQYF. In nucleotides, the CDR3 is TGCGCCAGCAGTCCCCGTGGGGTTGGCCCCTACGAGCAGTACTTC.

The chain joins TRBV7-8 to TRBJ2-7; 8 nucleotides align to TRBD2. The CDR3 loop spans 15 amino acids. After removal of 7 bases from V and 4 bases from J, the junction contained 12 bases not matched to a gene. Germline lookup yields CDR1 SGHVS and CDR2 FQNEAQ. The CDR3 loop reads CASKREGGIGYEQYF. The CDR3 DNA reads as TGTGCCAGCAAACGGGAGGGGGGGATAGGGTACGAGCAGTACTTC.

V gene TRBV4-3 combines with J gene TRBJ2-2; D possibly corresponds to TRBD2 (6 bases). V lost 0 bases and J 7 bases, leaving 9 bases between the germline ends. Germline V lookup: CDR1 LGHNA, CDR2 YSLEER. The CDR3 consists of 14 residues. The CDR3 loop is CASSQDRGIGELFF. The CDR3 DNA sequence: TGCGCCAGCAGCCAAGATCGGGGGATCGGGGAGCTGTTTTTT.

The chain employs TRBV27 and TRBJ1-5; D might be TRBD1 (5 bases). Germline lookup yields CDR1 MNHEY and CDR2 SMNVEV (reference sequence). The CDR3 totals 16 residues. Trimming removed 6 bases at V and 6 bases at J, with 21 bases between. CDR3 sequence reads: CASRPPRENGGQPQHF. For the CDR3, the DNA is TGTGCCAGCAGGCCCCCACGGGAAAACGGGGGTCAGCCCCAGCATTTT.

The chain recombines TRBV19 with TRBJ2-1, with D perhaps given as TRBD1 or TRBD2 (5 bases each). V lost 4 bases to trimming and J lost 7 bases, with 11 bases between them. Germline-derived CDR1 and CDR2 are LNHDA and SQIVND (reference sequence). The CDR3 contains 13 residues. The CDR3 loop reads CASSSAGTNEQFF. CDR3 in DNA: TGTGCCAGTAGTAGCGCAGGGACGAATGAGCAGTTCTTC.

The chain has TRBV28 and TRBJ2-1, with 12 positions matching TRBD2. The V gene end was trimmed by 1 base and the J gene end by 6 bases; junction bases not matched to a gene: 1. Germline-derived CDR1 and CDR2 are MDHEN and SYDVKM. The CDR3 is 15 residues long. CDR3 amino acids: CASSLSTSGSNEQFF. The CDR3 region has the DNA TGTGCCAGCAGTTTATCGACTAGCGGGAGCAATGAGCAGTTCTTC. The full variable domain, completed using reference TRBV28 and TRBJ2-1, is DVKVTQSSRYLVKRTGEKVFLECVQDMDHENMFWYRQDPGLGLRLIYFSYDVKMKEKGDIPEGYSVSREKKERFSLILESASTNQTSMYLCASSLSTSGSNEQFFGPGTRLTVL.

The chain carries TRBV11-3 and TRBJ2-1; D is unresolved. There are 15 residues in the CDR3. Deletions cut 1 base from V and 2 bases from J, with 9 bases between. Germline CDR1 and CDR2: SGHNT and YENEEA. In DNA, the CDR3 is TGTGCCAGCAGCTTAGGGCAGCTTACCTACAATGAGCAGTTCTTC. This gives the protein CASSLGQLTYNEQFF.

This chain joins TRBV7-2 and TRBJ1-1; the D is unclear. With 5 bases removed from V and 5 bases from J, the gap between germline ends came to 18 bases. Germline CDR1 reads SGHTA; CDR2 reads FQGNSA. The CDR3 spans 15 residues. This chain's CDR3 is CASSLNAPGGTEAFF. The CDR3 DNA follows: TGTGCCAGCAGCCTTAATGCCCCGGGCGGGACTGAAGCTTTCTTT.

The CDR3 region has the DNA TGTGCCAGCAGCTGGACAAGCCAGGGGGCCAACGTCCTGACTTTC. Translation: CASSWTSQGANVLTF. V and J are TRBV5-4 and TRBJ2-6, with D possibly being TRBD1 (5 bases). Germline CDR1 and CDR2: SGHNT and YYREEE (reference sequence). The germline V and J ends were trimmed by 3 bases and 4 bases, with 11 bases remaining between them. This CDR3 contains 15 residues.

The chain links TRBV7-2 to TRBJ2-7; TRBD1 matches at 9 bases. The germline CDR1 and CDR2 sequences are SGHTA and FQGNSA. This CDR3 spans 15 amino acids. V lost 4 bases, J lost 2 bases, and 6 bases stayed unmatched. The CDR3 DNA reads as TGTGCCAGCAGCTCATGGACAGGGGAGACCTACGAGCAGTACTTC. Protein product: CASSSWTGETYEQYF.

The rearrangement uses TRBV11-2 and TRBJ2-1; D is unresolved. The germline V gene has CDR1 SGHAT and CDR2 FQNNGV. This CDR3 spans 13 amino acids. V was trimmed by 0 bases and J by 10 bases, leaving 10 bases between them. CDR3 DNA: TGTGCCAGCAGCTTAGATACGTTCGGGGAGCAGTTCTTC. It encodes CASSLDTFGEQFF.

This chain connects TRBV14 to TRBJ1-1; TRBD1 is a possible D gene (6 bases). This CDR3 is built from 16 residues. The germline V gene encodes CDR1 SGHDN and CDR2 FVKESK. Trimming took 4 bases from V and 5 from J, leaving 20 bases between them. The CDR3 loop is CASSPLGGPVGTEAFF. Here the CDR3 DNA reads TGTGCCAGCAGCCCTCTTGGGGGCCCAGTGGGGACTGAAGCTTTCTTT.

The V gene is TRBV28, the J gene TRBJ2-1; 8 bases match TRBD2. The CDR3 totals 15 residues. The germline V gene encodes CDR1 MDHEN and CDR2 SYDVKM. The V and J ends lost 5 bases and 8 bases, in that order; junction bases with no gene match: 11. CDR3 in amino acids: CASSRGGRNPDEQFF. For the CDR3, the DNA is TGTGCCAGCAGTAGGGGCGGGAGGAACCCGGATGAGCAGTTCTTC. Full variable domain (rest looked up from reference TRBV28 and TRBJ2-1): DVKVTQSSRYLVKRTGEKVFLECVQDMDHENMFWYRQDPGLGLRLIYFSYDVKMKEKGDIPEGYSVSREKKERFSLILESASTNQTSMYLCASSRGGRNPDEQFFGPGTRLTVL.

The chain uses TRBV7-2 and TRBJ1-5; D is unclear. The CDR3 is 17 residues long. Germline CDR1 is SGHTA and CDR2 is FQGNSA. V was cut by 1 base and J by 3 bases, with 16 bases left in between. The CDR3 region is CASSLVGSGFDNQPQHF. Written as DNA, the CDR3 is TGTGCCAGCAGCTTAGTGGGTTCGGGGTTTGACAATCAGCCCCAGCATTTT.

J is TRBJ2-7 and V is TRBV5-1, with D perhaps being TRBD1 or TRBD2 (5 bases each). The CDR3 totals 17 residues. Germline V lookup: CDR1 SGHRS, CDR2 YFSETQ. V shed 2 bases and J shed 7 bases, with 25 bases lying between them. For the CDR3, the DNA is TGCGCCAGCAGCTTCGGCCAAACCGGGACCGTTAATCAGGAGCAGTACTTC. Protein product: CASSFGQTGTVNQEQYF.

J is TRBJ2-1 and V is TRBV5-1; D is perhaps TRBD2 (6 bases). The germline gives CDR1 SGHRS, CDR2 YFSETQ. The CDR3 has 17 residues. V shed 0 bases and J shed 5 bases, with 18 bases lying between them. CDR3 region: CASSLAGGANYNNEQFF. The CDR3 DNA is TGCGCCAGCAGCTTGGCTGGCGGGGCAAACTATAACAATGAGCAGTTCTTC.

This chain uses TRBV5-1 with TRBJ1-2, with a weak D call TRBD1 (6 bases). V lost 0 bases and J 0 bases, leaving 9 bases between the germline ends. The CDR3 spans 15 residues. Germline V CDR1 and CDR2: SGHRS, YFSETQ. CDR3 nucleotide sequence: TGCGCCAGCAGCTTGGTGACAGGAGCTAACTATGGCTACACCTTC. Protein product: CASSLVTGANYGYTF.

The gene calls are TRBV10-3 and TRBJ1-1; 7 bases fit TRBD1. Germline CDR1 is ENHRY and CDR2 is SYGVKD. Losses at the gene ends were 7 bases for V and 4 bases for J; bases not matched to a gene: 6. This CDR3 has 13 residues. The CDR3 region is CAITRTGPTEAFF. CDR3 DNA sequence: TGTGCCATCACCCGGACAGGCCCCACTGAAGCTTTCTTT.

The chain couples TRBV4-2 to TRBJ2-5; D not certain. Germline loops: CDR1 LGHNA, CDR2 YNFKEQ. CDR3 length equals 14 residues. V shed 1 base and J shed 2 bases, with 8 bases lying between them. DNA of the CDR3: TGTGCCAGCAGCCAAGTTACTACTCAAGAGACCCAGTACTTC. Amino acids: CASSQVTTQETQYF.

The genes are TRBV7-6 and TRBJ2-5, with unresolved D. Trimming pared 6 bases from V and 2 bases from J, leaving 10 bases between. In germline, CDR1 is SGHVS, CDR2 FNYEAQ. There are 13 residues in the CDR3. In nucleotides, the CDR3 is TGTGCCAGCAGTATGGGCAGACAAGAGACCCAGTACTTC. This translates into CASSMGRQETQYF.